The 28 T cell receptor beta chains given below trace back to one sample, sequenced in a study of spatial heterogeneity in lung cancer. One entry per CDR3 protein results from TCRdb running MiXCR on the 5' RACE reads. This sample yields over 50,000 distinct CDR3 sequences, of which roughly 6.4% are seen a single time; roughly 14% belongs to the top ten. The time point was: sample taken at primary tumor resection. The material sequenced was PBMCs, taken at surgery. The receptors stem from a female donor with early-stage non-small cell lung cancer.

This clonotype came up a few times. The V gene is TRBV20-1, the J gene TRBJ2-2, with 10 bases lining up with TRBD2. The CDR3 is made up of 16 amino acids. The germline gives CDR1 DFQATT, CDR2 SNEGSKA (reference sequence). The V and J ends lost 7 bases and 7 bases, in that order; junction bases with no gene match: 15. The CDR3 here is CSVLISGGYQFGELFF. Written as DNA, the CDR3 is TGCAGTGTTCTTATTAGCGGGGGGTACCAGTTCGGGGAGCTGTTTTTT.

This clonotype has ten or more counts. The chain joins TRBV7-2 to TRBJ2-5, with 15 bases aligning to TRBD2. Germline V lookup: CDR1 SGHTA, CDR2 FQGNSA. This CDR3 comprises 18 residues. V shed 5 bases, J shed 2 bases, and the junction held 9 bases outside the gene matches. CDR3 sequence: CASSRTGTSGGLQETQYF. In nucleotides, the CDR3 is TGTGCCAGCAGCCGGACGGGGACTAGCGGGGGGTTACAAGAGACCCAGTACTTC.

At least ten counts were recorded for this clonotype. The chain is built from TRBV7-2 and TRBJ2-1, with D maybe TRBD2 (5 bases). With 6 bases removed from V and 3 bases from J, the gap between germline ends came to 15 bases. Germline assignment: CDR1 SGHTA and CDR2 FQGNSA. The CDR3 covers 15 residues. CDR3 sequence reads: CASSSDYLNYNEQFF. CDR3 coding DNA: TGTGCCAGCAGTTCCGACTACCTAAACTACAATGAGCAGTTCTTC.

This clonotype is labeled as medium-sized. The rearrangement links TRBV7-6 to TRBJ2-3, with D uncertain. There are 14 residues in the CDR3. V dropped 3 bases and J dropped 6 bases, with 13 bases sitting between them. The germline V gene encodes CDR1 SGHVS and CDR2 FNYEAQ. CDR3 nucleotides: TGTGCCAGCAGCTTTGAGACTTACCTGGATACGCAGTATTTT. Encoded protein: CASSFETYLDTQYF.

The gene calls are TRBV9 and TRBJ2-2; 7 bases line up with TRBD1. The CDR3 is made up of 16 amino acids. The V and J ends lost 2 bases and 4 bases, in that order; junction bases with no gene match: 8. Germline-derived CDR1 and CDR2 are SGDLS and YYNGEE. The CDR3, as DNA: TGTGCCAGCAGCGTTATGGACAGGACATCCACCGGGGAGCTGTTTTTT. This encodes CASSVMDRTSTGELFF.

The chain links TRBV5-4 to TRBJ2-1; 8 bases line up with TRBD2. This CDR3 spans 14 amino acids. The V gene's germline CDR1 is SGHNT and CDR2 YYREEE (reference sequence). The V segment lost 2 bases and the J segment 6 bases; nucleotides outside the gene matches: 4. The CDR3 region has the DNA TGTGCCAGCAGCTTAGCGGGGGACGGCAATGAGCAGTTCTTC. Its protein product is CASSLAGDGNEQFF.

This rearrangement joins TRBV12-3 or TRBV12-4 to TRBJ2-2; D possibly corresponds to TRBD1 (6 bases). The CDR3 has 17 residues. V was trimmed by 0 bases and J by 2 bases, leaving 13 bases between them. The CDR3 nucleotides read TGTGCCAGCAGTTTAGCCCCAGGGGCACCCAACACCGGGGAGCTGTTTTTT. Its translation is CASSLAPGAPNTGELFF.

This sequence joins TRBV5-1 and TRBJ2-2; 8 bases line up with TRBD2. Unmatched junction bases numbered 8, after V lost 4 bases and J lost 0 bases. The CDR3 sequence is 17 residues long. Per germline, CDR1 SGHRS and CDR2 YFSETQ. Written as DNA, the CDR3 is TGCGCCAGCAGCCGGGAGGGGGTAGACCCGAACACCGGGGAGCTGTTTTTT. Translated: CASSREGVDPNTGELFF.

This clonotype was found a few times. This chain uses TRBV7-9 with TRBJ1-2; no firm D call. The CDR3 is 14 residues long. The V and J ends lost 3 bases and 4 bases respectively, with 12 bases between them. Germline CDR1 is SEHNR and CDR2 is FQNEAQ (reference sequence). The CDR3 spells CASSLDSLGYGYTF. The CDR3 DNA sequence: TGTGCCAGCAGCTTGGACTCCCTGGGCTATGGCTACACCTTC. Combining the CDR3 with reference TRBV7-9 and TRBJ1-2 gives the whole variable domain DTGVSQNPRHKITKRGQNVTFRCDPISEHNRLYWYRQTLGQGPEFLTYFQNEAQLEKSRLLSDRFSAERPKGSFSTLEIQRTEQGDSAMYLCASSLDSLGYGYTFGSGTRLTVV.

The chain links TRBV3-1 to TRBJ1-6; D uncertain. Germline-derived CDR1 and CDR2 are LGHDT and YNNKEL (reference sequence). Trimming took off 1 base at V and 9 bases at J, with 19 bases between the two ends. CDR3 length equals 17 residues. The CDR3 nucleotides read TGTGCCAGCAGCCAAGTTCCAGGTCGCGGCAGGCCTTCACCCCTCCACTTT. Its translation is CASSQVPGRGRPSPLHF.

This clonotype has a handful of counts. The chain couples TRBV5-6 to TRBJ2-2; 7 bases align to TRBD1. Trimming took 2 bases from V and 2 from J; bases not matched to a gene: 3. This CDR3 comprises 15 residues. CDR1 is SGHDT, CDR2 YYEEEE, per germline. CDR3 DNA sequence: TGTGCCAGCAGCTTAACAGGGGTAAACACCGGGGAGCTGTTTTTT. The encoded protein is CASSLTGVNTGELFF. Based on the CDR3 plus reference TRBV5-6 and TRBJ2-2, the full variable domain is DAGVTQSPTHLIKTRGQQVTLRCSPKSGHDTVSWYQQALGQGPQFIFQYYEEEERQRGNFPDRFSGHQFPNYSSELNVNALLLGDSALYLCASSLTGVNTGELFFGEGSRLTVL.

The table lists this clonotype with a count of one. Since a much larger clone is just one base distant, this may be a read error. The CDR3 loop is CAGSPGRGATNEKLFF. The CDR3 DNA follows: TGTGCCGGCAGCCCGGGACGGGGGGCGACTAATGAAAAACTGTTTTTT. The genes are TRBV7-9 and TRBJ1-4, with a tentative D call TRBD1 (6 bases). Germline CDR1 is SEHNR and CDR2 is FQNEAQ (reference sequence). The CDR3 loop spans 16 amino acids.

The chain carries TRBV29-1 and TRBJ1-1; 9 nucleotides align to TRBD1. The germline V gene has CDR1 SQVTM and CDR2 ANQGSEA. This CDR3 contains 15 residues. J was trimmed by 1 base and V by 3 bases; bases with no gene match: 6. DNA for the CDR3: TGCAGCGTTGAGCGGACAGGGGACACGAACACTGAAGCTTTCTTT. It is translated as CSVERTGDTNTEAFF. The variable domain in full, with the rest retrieved from reference TRBV29-1 and TRBJ1-1, is SAVISQKPSRDICQRGTSLTIQCQVDSQVTMMFWYRQQPGQSLTLIATANQGSEATYESGFVIDKFPISRPNLTFSTLTVSNMSPEDSSIYLCSVERTGDTNTEAFFGQGTRLTVV.

This clonotype was found many times. CDR3 DNA: TGTGCCAGCAGCTTATTACTGAGGGAGGATGAGCAGTTCTTC. Translation: CASSLLLREDEQFF. V and J are TRBV7-3 and TRBJ2-1; the D gene is possibly TRBD2 (6 bases). Germline assignment: CDR1 SGHTA and CDR2 FQGTGA. V lost 2 bases, J lost 8 bases, and 13 bases lay in between. This CDR3 is 14 amino acids long. Full variable domain (missing parts from reference TRBV7-3 and TRBJ2-1): GAGVSQTPSNKVTEKGKYVELRCDPISGHTALYWYRQSLGQGPEFLIYFQGTGAADDSGLPNDRFFAVRPEGSVSTLKIQRTERGDSAVYLCASSLLLREDEQFFGPGTRLTVL.

J is TRBJ2-1 and V is TRBV6-2 or TRBV6-3; D is undetermined. V was clipped by 0 bases and J by 2 bases, with 11 bases between them. Per germline, CDR1 MNHEY and CDR2 SVGEGT. There are 16 residues in the CDR3. The CDR3 protein is CASSYSKVHPYNEQFF. CDR3 bases: TGTGCCAGCAGTTACTCGAAGGTTCATCCCTACAATGAGCAGTTCTTC.

Ten or more counts support this clonotype. This chain connects TRBV6-1 to TRBJ2-4; D possibly corresponds to TRBD1 (6 bases). The CDR3 is 16 residues long. Germline CDR1 is MNHNS and CDR2 is SASEGT. Deletions cut 6 bases from V and 0 bases from J, with 15 bases between. CDR3 protein: CASRNRAPTAKNIQYF. The CDR3 coding sequence is TGTGCCAGCAGGAACAGGGCTCCTACAGCCAAAAACATTCAGTACTTC.

The V and J genes are TRBV11-2 and TRBJ2-3, with unresolved D. CDR3 size: 15 residues. With 4 bases removed from V and 8 bases from J, the gap between germline ends came to 19 bases. Germline V CDR1 and CDR2: SGHAT, FQNNGV. Written as DNA, the CDR3 is TGTGCCAGCAGCTCAAACCCCGAAACGACGGGTACGCAGTATTTT. This gives the protein CASSSNPETTGTQYF.

The chain has TRBV12-3 or TRBV12-4 and TRBJ2-1; D possibly corresponds to TRBD1 (5 bases). The CDR3 loop spans 14 amino acids. Trimming removed 3 bases from V and 1 base from J, with 7 bases in between. CDR3 nucleotide sequence: TGTGCCAGCAGTTTGGACAAGTCCTACAATGAGCAGTTCTTC. Residues: CASSLDKSYNEQFF.

This clonotype was counted ten times or more. The gene calls are TRBV3-1 and TRBJ2-3; 8 bases agree with TRBD1. Germline-derived CDR1 and CDR2 are LGHDT and YNNKEL (reference sequence). V shed 1 base and J 5 bases; nucleotides not matched to a gene: 5. The CDR3 is 15 amino acids. CDR3 coding DNA: TGTGCCAGCAGCCAAGCCAGGGGGCAGGGAGATACGCAGTATTTT. Encoded protein: CASSQARGQGDTQYF.

This clonotype appeared once. This chain joins TRBV19 and TRBJ1-5; the D gene is possibly TRBD1 (5 bases). Germline CDR1 and CDR2: LNHDA and SQIVND (reference sequence). CDR3 length equals 14 residues. V lost 6 bases and J 7 bases, leaving 16 bases between the germline ends. The CDR3 region is CASSSRGRAQPQHF. DNA of the CDR3: TGTGCCAGTAGCTCGAGGGGAAGGGCGCAGCCCCAGCATTTT.

The chain combines TRBV28 with TRBJ2-7, with 10 nucleotides matching TRBD2. V was pared by 5 bases and J by 7 bases, with 14 bases of the junction left unmatched. This CDR3 has 16 amino acids. CDR1 is MDHEN, CDR2 SYDVKM, per germline. This CDR3 is CASSPVAGGLRREQYV. CDR3 sequence (DNA): TGTGCCAGCAGTCCAGTAGCGGGGGGCCTAAGAAGGGAGCAGTACGTC.

This clonotype was recorded many times. The rearrangement joins TRBV7-9 to TRBJ1-1, with 7 positions matching TRBD1. CDR1 is SEHNR, CDR2 FQNEAQ, per germline (reference sequence). This CDR3 comprises 16 residues. V lost 4 bases, J lost 1 base, and 9 bases stayed unmatched. Here the CDR3 DNA reads TGTGCCAGCAGCTCCCCCGGGACAGCCCCGAACACTGAAGCTTTCTTT. Amino acids: CASSSPGTAPNTEAFF. The complete variable domain, with remaining parts taken from reference TRBV7-9 and TRBJ1-1, reads DTGVSQNPRHKITKRGQNVTFRCDPISEHNRLYWYRQTLGQGPEFLTYFQNEAQLEKSRLLSDRFSAERPKGSFSTLEIQRTEQGDSAMYLCASSSPGTAPNTEAFFGQGTRLTVV.

The DNA for the CDR3 is TGCAGTGCTAGAGAATTAGTCCCCGGGGCAGGGGGCTTCGGATACGAGCAGTACTTC. It translates to CSARELVPGAGGFGYEQYF. This sequence joins TRBV20-1 and TRBJ2-7, with 8 bases matching TRBD1. The CDR3 loop spans 19 amino acids. The J segment lost 4 bases and the V segment lost 0 bases, leaving 20 bases of the junction unmatched. Germline V gene lookup returns CDR1 DFQATT and CDR2 SNEGSKA (reference sequence).

In this sample, this clonotype turned up many times. The chain joins TRBV11-2 to TRBJ2-7; 10 nucleotides align to TRBD2. The CDR3 length is 15 residues. The germline CDR1 and CDR2 sequences are SGHAT and FQNNGV. The ends lost 1 base at V and 6 bases at J; junction bases unmatched: 6. CDR3 residues: CASSLGTSGELEQYV. CDR3 nucleotides: TGTGCCAGCAGCTTAGGAACTAGCGGGGAACTCGAGCAGTACGTC.

In this sample, this clonotype turned up many times. The V call is TRBV7-9, the J call TRBJ2-4; TRBD1 might be the D (5 bases). The CDR3 length is 13 residues. V was shortened by 6 bases and J by 4 bases, with 10 bases between the two germline ends. Per the germline V gene, CDR1 is SEHNR and CDR2 is FQNEAQ (reference sequence). The CDR3 spells CASSSNRKNIQYF. CDR3 nucleotides: TGTGCCAGCAGTTCTAACAGGAAAAACATTCAGTACTTC.

This clonotype was counted at least ten times. This chain links TRBV7-2 with TRBJ2-2; D is possibly TRBD2 (7 bases). V lost 5 bases, J lost 3 bases, and 16 bases lay in between. This CDR3 spans 16 amino acids. Germline CDR1 and CDR2: SGHTA and FQGNSA. CDR3 DNA sequence: TGTGCCAGCAGCCCCACGGGGGGCGCGGACACCGGGGAGCTGTTTTTT. As protein: CASSPTGGADTGELFF.

This clonotype was observed at least ten times. This rearrangement joins TRBV12-3 or TRBV12-4 to TRBJ2-6; possibly TRBD1 for D (6 bases). Trimming took 5 bases from V and 4 from J, leaving 18 bases between them. The CDR3 contains 17 residues. CDR3 nucleotides: TGTGCCAGCAGTCCGACAGGTGGGCTGTCCGGGGCCAACGTCCTGACTTTC. It yields the protein CASSPTGGLSGANVLTF.

This clonotype was detected ten times or more. The CDR3 protein is CASSLGGRNGNTIYF. CDR3 nucleotide sequence: TGTGCCAGCAGCTTAGGTGGTCGCAATGGAAACACCATATATTTT. The J gene is TRBJ1-3, the V gene TRBV11-2, with D uncertain. CDR3 length: 15 residues. V was trimmed by 1 base and J by 3 bases, leaving 10 bases between them. Germline CDR1 reads SGHAT; CDR2 reads FQNNGV.